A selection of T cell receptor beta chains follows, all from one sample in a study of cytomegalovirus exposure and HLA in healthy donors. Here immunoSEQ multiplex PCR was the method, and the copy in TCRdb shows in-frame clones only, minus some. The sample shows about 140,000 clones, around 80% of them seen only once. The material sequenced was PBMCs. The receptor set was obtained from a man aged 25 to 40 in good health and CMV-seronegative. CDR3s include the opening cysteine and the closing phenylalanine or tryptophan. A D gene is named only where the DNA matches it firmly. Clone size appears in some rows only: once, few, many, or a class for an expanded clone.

CDR3: CASSIGVTGNTIYF
DNA: TGTGCCAGCAGTATAGGGGTGACAGGAAACACCATATATTTT
size: .
J: TRBJ1-3
D: .
V: TRBV6-1

CDR3: CASRTLTGGREAFF
DNA: TGTGCCAGCAGGACACTAACAGGGGGCAGGGAAGCTTTCTTT
size: few
J: TRBJ1-1
D: TRBD1
V: TRBV6-5

CDR3: CAWSSSIVLRHQGGEAFF
DNA: TGTGCCTGGAGTTCCTCCATAGTTTTGAGGCATCAGGGGGGTGAAGCTTTCTTT
size: .
J: TRBJ1-1
D: TRBD1
V: TRBV30

CDR3: CASTSGGRSVSDTQYF
DNA: TGTGCCAGCACCTCGGGGGGCCGCTCGGTCTCAGATACGCAGTATTTT
size: once
J: TRBJ2-3
D: .
V: TRBV5-4

CDR3: CASSVTVTEAFF
DNA: TGTGCCAGCAGTGTGACAGTTACTGAAGCTTTCTTT
size: .
J: TRBJ1-1
D: .
V: TRBV28

CDR3: CASRSNEKLFF
DNA: TGTGCCAGCAGGTCAAATGAAAAACTGTTTTTT
size: once
J: TRBJ1-4
D: .
V: TRBV6-4

CDR3: CASTRETPWHEQFF
DNA: TGTGCCAGTACAAGGGAGACACCCTGGCATGAGCAGTTCTTC
size: few
J: TRBJ2-1
D: .
V: TRBV19

CDR3: CASSDAGTANYGYTF
DNA: TGTGCCAGCAGTGATGCCGGGACAGCTAACTATGGCTACACCTTC
size: .
J: TRBJ1-2
D: TRBD1
V: TRBV6-1

CDR3: CASSYSTGNTIYF
DNA: TGTGCCAGCAGTTACTCCACTGGAAACACCATATATTTT
size: once
J: TRBJ1-3
D: .
V: TRBV6-5

CDR3: CASSPSGADTQYF
DNA: TGTGCCAGCTCACCTTCAGGGGCAGATACGCAGTATTTT
size: .
J: TRBJ2-3
D: .
V: TRBV18

CDR3: CASSEDGGVEKLFF
DNA: TGTGCCAGCAGTGAAGACGGGGGTGTGGAAAAACTGTTTTTT
size: .
J: TRBJ1-4
D: .
V: TRBV25-1

CDR3: CASSSGSNTEAFF
DNA: TGTGCCAGCAGCTCCGGTTCGAACACTGAAGCTTTCTTT
size: .
J: TRBJ1-1
D: .
V: TRBV5-6

CDR3: CASSLPPGAAFF
DNA: TGTGCCAGCAGCTTACCTCCGGGAGCAGCTTTCTTT
size: .
J: TRBJ1-1
D: .
V: TRBV7-9

CDR3: CASSERITGGANYGYTF
DNA: TGTGCCAGCAGTGAAAGGATAACAGGGGGCGCGAACTATGGCTACACCTTC
size: .
J: TRBJ1-2
D: TRBD1
V: TRBV6-1